These 9 T cell receptor beta chains originate from one sample sequenced in a study of blood T cell repertoires in COVID-19. Profiled with immunoSEQ multiplex PCR; TCRdb holds only in-frame clones, not every one. The sample includes around 200,000 clones, approximately 91% of them seen just once. The sequencing input was PBMCs or T cells enriched from blood (not recorded which). All receptors derive from a woman aged 18-29 years who had recovered from COVID-19.

The chain is built from TRBV18 and TRBJ2-1, with TRBD2 matching 11 bases. J gave up 6 bases and V 0 bases, and 4 bases lay outside the gene matches. The CDR3 is 16 amino acids. Looked up from germline, CDR1 is KGHSH and CDR2 is LQKENI. CDR3 DNA: TGTGCCAGCTCACCACCTCTAGCGGGAGGCGGCAATGAGCAGTTCTTC. This codes for CASSPPLAGGGNEQFF.

This clone was seen once. This chain links TRBV6-5 with TRBJ2-7, with D possibly being TRBD1 (6 bases). The CDR3 contains 14 residues. V lost 5 bases to trimming and J lost 1 base, with 12 bases between them. Germline CDR1 and CDR2: MNHEY and SVGAGI. DNA for the CDR3: TGTGCCAGCAGTAGAGGGGGATGGTCCTACGAGCAGTACTTC. The encoded protein is CASSRGGWSYEQYF.

The chain recombines TRBV6-5 with TRBJ2-1; 9 nucleotides line up with TRBD2. CDR1 is MNHEY, CDR2 SVGAGI, per germline. The CDR3 runs to 15 residues. Losses at the gene ends were 4 bases for V and 6 bases for J; bases not matched to a gene: 7. The CDR3: CASSLGGLAFNEQFF. The CDR3, as DNA: TGTGCCAGCAGTTTGGGGGGACTAGCCTTCAATGAGCAGTTCTTC.

This chain links TRBV6-5 with TRBJ1-2, with D unclear. V was trimmed by 2 bases and J by 1 base, leaving 5 bases between them. Germline CDR1 MNHEY, CDR2 SVGAGI. CDR3 length equals 13 residues. The CDR3 protein is CASSYAGNYGYTF. Here the CDR3 DNA reads TGTGCCAGCAGTTACGCGGGTAACTATGGCTACACCTTC.

This clone has only one observation. The V and J genes are TRBV10-3 and TRBJ1-1, with D possibly matching TRBD1 (5 bases). V lost 4 bases and J 4 bases, leaving 7 bases between the germline ends. CDR3 length: 12 amino acids. Per the germline V gene, CDR1 is ENHRY and CDR2 is SYGVKD. The CDR3 reads CAISGQSTEAFF. CDR3 nucleotide sequence: TGTGCCATCAGTGGACAGAGCACTGAAGCTTTCTTT.

The V and J genes are TRBV3-1 (or the pseudogene TRBV3-2) and TRBJ2-3; 9 nucleotides line up with TRBD2. The V gene's germline CDR1 is LGHDT and CDR2 YNNKEL (reference sequence). The CDR3 consists of 17 residues. The J segment lost 3 bases and the V segment lost 1 base, leaving 8 bases of the junction unmatched. The CDR3 DNA is TGTGCCAGCAGCCAAGGAGTCTCCAGCGGGAGGACAGATACGCAGTATTTT. Its translation: CASSQGVSSGRTDTQYF.

CDR3 nucleotide sequence: TGTGCCAGCAGCCCCTCCACGCGTCAGCCCCAGCATTTT. It encodes CASSPSTRQPQHF. The chain is built from TRBV7-8 and TRBJ1-5, with D unresolved. This CDR3 contains 13 residues. Trimming stripped 5 bases from V and 6 bases from J, with 11 bases between. Germline loops: CDR1 SGHVS, CDR2 FQNEAQ.

The V gene is TRBV2, the J gene TRBJ1-5; D perhaps matches TRBD1 (5 bases). CDR1 and CDR2 from the germline V gene are SNHLY and FYNNEI. CDR3 length: 14 residues. V was clipped by 6 bases and J by 4 bases, with 13 bases between them. The CDR3 protein is CASSPGTTNQPQHF. In DNA form, the CDR3 reads TGTGCCAGCAGCCCCGGGACTACGAATCAGCCCCAGCATTTT.

This clone was seen a single time. The chain recombines TRBV7-2 with TRBJ2-2; TRBD2 aligns across 10 bases. J gave up 7 bases and V 6 bases, and 5 bases lay outside the gene matches. This CDR3 contains 14 residues. Germline V lookup: CDR1 SGHTA, CDR2 FQGNSA. CDR3 DNA sequence: TGTGCCAGCAGGAGCGGGAGGGATAGCGGGGAGCTGTTTTTT. Translated: CASRSGRDSGELFF. Full variable domain (missing parts from reference TRBV7-2 and TRBJ2-2): GAGVSQSPSNKVTEKGKDVELRCDPISGHTALYWYRQSLGQGLEFLIYFQGNSAPDKSGLPSDRFSAERTGGSVSTLTIQRTQQEDSAVYLCASRSGRDSGELFFGEGSRLTVL.